The 23 T cell receptor beta chains below come from one sample, sequenced in a study of technical replicates of blood from several donors. The assay was immunoSEQ multiplex PCR, and TCRdb's table has in-frame clones only and misses some. Altogether fewer than 15,000 clones are present, around 80% being singletons, with the ten largest covering about an eighth. Sequenced input: PBMCs. These receptors all stem from a human donor in good health.

This chain links TRBV5-1 with TRBJ1-4; D ambiguous. In germline, CDR1 is SGHRS, CDR2 YFSETQ. The CDR3 loop spans 15 amino acids. Trimming took off 7 bases at V and 0 bases at J, with 13 bases between the two ends. The CDR3 here is CASGAGGPTNEKLFF. The DNA of the CDR3 is TGCGCCAGCGGCGCAGGAGGGCCAACTAATGAAAAACTGTTTTTT.

This rearrangement joins TRBV5-1 to TRBJ1-4; 7 bases agree with TRBD1. This CDR3 has 14 residues. Germline CDR1 is SGHRS and CDR2 is YFSETQ. The trim removed 4 bases at V and 6 bases at J, leaving 6 bases unmatched. The CDR3 sequence: CASSTGQEHEKLFF. The CDR3 nucleotides are TGCGCCAGCAGCACCGGACAGGAACATGAAAAACTGTTTTTT.

This clone was picked up one time. The chain employs TRBV7-9 and TRBJ2-1, with TRBD2 matching over 14 bases. This CDR3 comprises 17 residues. V trimming: 2 bases; J trimming: 12 bases; junction bases outside the gene matches: 12. From germline, CDR1 is SEHNR and CDR2 FQNEAQ (reference sequence). The CDR3 nucleotides read TGTGCCAGCAGCTTAAGTCGACTAGCGGGAGGGCCGCGGCGGCAGTTCTTC. Amino acid sequence: CASSLSRLAGGPRRQFF.

This sequence joins TRBV29-1 and TRBJ2-5; 10 bases are a match to TRBD1. Germline CDR1 SQVTM, CDR2 ANQGSEA. J lost 2 bases, V lost 5 bases, and 20 bases had no gene match. The CDR3 is made up of 19 amino acids. Here the CDR3 reads CSVNYPPGQGVLWQETQYF. As DNA, the CDR3 is TGCAGCGTTAATTATCCTCCCGGACAGGGGGTGTTATGGCAAGAGACCCAGTACTTC.

The rearrangement links TRBV27 to TRBJ2-1; 12 bases fit TRBD2. The CDR3 length is 15 residues. V shed 2 bases and J 7 bases; nucleotides not matched to a gene: 3. Per germline, CDR1 MNHEY and CDR2 SMNVEV (reference sequence). CDR3 amino acids: CASSLGLAGGNEQFF. CDR3 bases: TGTGCCAGCAGTTTAGGGCTAGCGGGAGGGAATGAGCAGTTCTTC.

The genes are TRBV10-3 and TRBJ1-2, with D perhaps matching TRBD1 (5 bases). The V and J ends lost 2 bases and 1 base respectively, with 14 bases between them. The CDR3 has 16 amino acids. The germline gives CDR1 ENHRY, CDR2 SYGVKD. Here the CDR3 reads CAISETYPRVNYGYTF. In DNA form, the CDR3 reads TGTGCCATCAGTGAGACCTACCCCAGGGTTAACTATGGCTACACCTTC.

The rearrangement joins TRBV27 to TRBJ2-7; D is perhaps TRBD1 (5 bases). Trimming stripped 2 bases from V and 1 base from J, with 6 bases between. Per the germline V gene, CDR1 is MNHEY and CDR2 is SMNVEV (reference sequence). The CDR3 runs to 13 residues. CDR3 DNA: TGTGCCAGCAGTTTAGGACATTCCTACGAGCAGTACTTC. Its translation is CASSLGHSYEQYF.

The chain has TRBV25-1 and TRBJ2-7; TRBD1 matches at 7 bases. This CDR3 comprises 17 residues. The germline gives CDR1 MGHDK, CDR2 SYGVNS. The trim removed 2 bases at V and 3 bases at J, leaving 13 bases unmatched. DNA of the CDR3: TGTGCCAGCAGTGAAGACCTATACAGGGGTGGCCGCTACGAGCAGTACTTC. It translates to CASSEDLYRGGRYEQYF.

As DNA, the CDR3 is TGTGCCAGCTCCTACATCCTAGCAGCTGAGCAGTTCTTC. Protein product: CASSYILAAEQFF. The genes are TRBV6-1 and TRBJ2-1; D may be TRBD2 (5 bases). The CDR3 contains 13 residues. The germline V gene has CDR1 MNHNS and CDR2 SASEGT. Trimming took off 8 bases at V and 9 bases at J, with 17 bases between the two ends.

A note on this clone: Distinct nucleotide sequences in the sample also encode this CDR3. The genes are TRBV5-1 and TRBJ2-5, with D tentatively TRBD1 (5 bases). Germline loops: CDR1 SGHRS, CDR2 YFSETQ. The CDR3 is 14 amino acids. Trimming took off 2 bases at V and 1 base at J, with 9 bases between the two ends. The CDR3 here is CASSLGQGQETQYF. CDR3 nucleotide sequence: TGCGCCAGCAGCTTAGGGCAGGGCCAAGAGACCCAGTACTTC.

V and J are TRBV2 and TRBJ1-3; 8 nucleotides match TRBD1. CDR1 and CDR2 (germline): SNHLY, FYNNEI. V was clipped by 7 bases and J by 4 bases; unmatched bases: 9. CDR3 length: 15 residues. As DNA, the CDR3 is TGTGCCAGCACCGAAGGATGGACAGGGGGAAACACCATATATTTT. It yields the protein CASTEGWTGGNTIYF.

The J gene is TRBJ1-1, the V gene TRBV7-8; 10 bases match TRBD1. The CDR3 is 15 residues long. J lost 5 bases, V lost 5 bases, and 8 bases had no gene match. The germline gives CDR1 SGHVS, CDR2 FQNEAQ. CDR3 DNA: TGTGCCAGCAGCCCCAAGACAGGGGGCAGGACTGAAGCTTTCTTT. This codes for CASSPKTGGRTEAFF.

This clone was observed a handful of times. This chain joins TRBV5-1 and TRBJ2-2, with D possibly matching TRBD1 (5 bases). V was trimmed by 4 bases and J by 6 bases, leaving 13 bases between them. CDR3 length: 14 amino acids. The germline CDR1 and CDR2 sequences are SGHRS and YFSETQ. The CDR3 sequence is CASSLRQSAGELFF. CDR3 sequence (DNA): TGCGCCAGCAGCCTGAGACAGTCCGCCGGGGAGCTGTTTTTT. Variable domain in full (rest from reference TRBV5-1 and TRBJ2-2): KAGVTQTPRYLIKTRGQQVTLSCSPISGHRSVSWYQQTPGQGLQFLFEYFSETQRNKGNFPGRFSGRQFSNSRSEMNVSTLELGDSALYLCASSLRQSAGELFFGEGSRLTVL.

The rearrangement uses TRBV6-5 and TRBJ1-1; maybe TRBD1 (5 bases). CDR1 is MNHEY, CDR2 SVGAGI, per germline. This CDR3 region has 13 residues. The V end lost 4 bases, the J end lost 5 bases, and 11 bases lay between the germline ends. CDR3: CASSSRVGTEAFF. The CDR3 DNA sequence: TGTGCCAGCAGTTCCAGGGTGGGGACTGAAGCTTTCTTT.

The chain uses TRBV4-2 and TRBJ2-3, with TRBD1 matching over 9 bases. Germline V lookup: CDR1 LGHNA, CDR2 YNFKEQ. This CDR3 has 16 amino acids. J lost 5 bases, V lost 0 bases, and 6 bases had no gene match. As DNA, the CDR3 is TGTGCCAGCAGCCAAGAAGGAGGGGACAGGGAAGATACGCAGTATTTT. Translation gives CASSQEGGDREDTQYF.

The chain has TRBV7-8 and TRBJ1-5, with TRBD1 matching over 10 bases. The CDR3 contains 16 residues. V was pared by 2 bases and J by 1 base, with 2 bases of the junction left unmatched. Per germline, CDR1 SGHVS and CDR2 FQNEAQ. DNA for the CDR3: TGTGCCAGCAGCTTATTGGACAGGGGGAGCAATCAGCCCCAGCATTTT. Translated: CASSLLDRGSNQPQHF.

The chain links TRBV10-3 to TRBJ2-1; D uncertain. Trimming took off 0 bases at V and 10 bases at J, with 4 bases between the two ends. CDR3 size: 11 residues. The V gene's germline CDR1 is ENHRY and CDR2 SYGVKD. The DNA for the CDR3 is TGTGCCATCAGTGAGTCGAGGGAGCAGTTCTTC. As protein: CAISESREQFF.

The chain combines TRBV6-1 with TRBJ2-7; D is unclear. V lost 2 bases to trimming and J lost 1 base, with 3 bases between them. Germline-derived CDR1 and CDR2 are MNHNS and SASEGT. The CDR3 runs to 12 residues. CDR3 region: CASSERSYEQYF. In nucleotides, the CDR3 is TGTGCCAGCAGTGAACGGTCCTACGAGCAGTACTTC.

The rearrangement uses TRBV7-8 and TRBJ2-1, with D possibly matching TRBD2 (6 bases). V shed 2 bases and J shed 5 bases, with 16 bases lying between them. This CDR3 comprises 16 residues. CDR1 and CDR2 from the germline V gene are SGHVS and FQNEAQ. The CDR3 DNA is TGTGCCAGCAGCTTAACCCGACTAGTTGTCCACAATGAGCAGTTCTTC. Residues: CASSLTRLVVHNEQFF.

The rearrangement uses TRBV2 and TRBJ2-7, with D possibly being TRBD2 (6 bases). V dropped 3 bases and J dropped 7 bases, with 10 bases sitting between them. Germline V CDR1 and CDR2: SNHLY, FYNNEI. CDR3 size: 12 residues. The CDR3 loop reads CASSDLADEQYF. Written as DNA, the CDR3 is TGTGCCAGCAGTGATTTAGCGGATGAGCAGTACTTC.

V usage is TRBV5-4 and J usage is TRBJ2-7, with D unclear. Germline assignment: CDR1 SGHNT and CDR2 YYREEE (reference sequence). V gave up 2 bases and J gave up 2 bases, with 11 bases separating them. This CDR3 has 14 residues. Here the CDR3 DNA reads TGTGCCAGCAGCTTAGGAGCGTATACCTACGAGCAGTACTTC. It is translated as CASSLGAYTYEQYF.

This chain links TRBV6-1 with TRBJ1-2; TRBD1 might be the D (5 bases). The germline V gene has CDR1 MNHNS and CDR2 SASEGT. CDR3 length equals 14 residues. The ends were cut back, 1 base at V and 5 bases at J, with 11 bases in the middle. CDR3 sequence: CASSEGDSAYGYTF. The CDR3 bases are TGTGCCAGCAGTGAAGGCGACAGCGCATATGGCTACACCTTC.

The chain joins TRBV10-3 to TRBJ2-3; the match to TRBD2 covers 12 bases. Trimming removed 11 bases from V and 4 bases from J; junction bases left unmatched: 7. This CDR3 is 14 amino acids long. Germline loops: CDR1 ENHRY, CDR2 SYGVKD. As DNA, the CDR3 is TGTGCCTCTACTAGCGGGAGGTCCCCAGATACGCAGTATTTT. Its protein product is CASTSGRSPDTQYF.